This is a list of T cell receptor beta chains from one sample in a study of shared T cell receptors in the human thymus. Here immunoSEQ multiplex PCR was the method, and the copy in TCRdb shows in-frame clones only, minus some. Of just under 550,000 clones listed, 75% to 80% are singletons. The sample was also linked to a second study, of human thymus T cells.

The sample taken for sequencing was thymocytes. These receptors were collected from a boy in the first two years of life with a congenital heart defect. CDR3s include the opening cysteine and the closing phenylalanine or tryptophan. A D gene is named only where the DNA matches it firmly. Size is omitted from some rows. Given values are once, few, many or a class for expanded clones.

-,TRBJ1-4,13,-,TRBV6-6,CASSSIPNEKLFF,TGTGCCAGCAGTTCCATCCCAAATGAAAAACTGTTTTTT
-,TRBJ2-2,16,-,TRBV7-9,CASSQRKGSDTGELFF,TGTGCCAGCAGCCAACGGAAGGGGTCGGACACCGGGGAGCTGTTTTTT
TRBD2,TRBJ2-5,15,-,TRBV27,CASSSSGRGGETQYF,TGTGCCAGCAGTTCCAGCGGGAGAGGAGGAGAGACCCAGTACTTC
-,TRBJ1-1,14,once,TRBV19,CASSIVAENTEAFF,TGTGCCAGTAGTATAGTGGCGGAGAACACTGAAGCTTTCTTT
TRBD2,TRBJ2-7,13,-,TRBV9,CASSPGLDYEQYF,TGTGCCAGCAGCCCCGGACTAGACTACGAGCAGTACTTC
-,TRBJ2-1,16,-,TRBV13,CASSLGPGSSYNEQFF,TGTGCCAGCAGCTTAGGCCCGGGGAGCTCCTACAATGAGCAGTTCTTC
-,TRBJ2-7,12,-,TRBV5-6,CASSSGVYEQYF,TGTGCCAGCAGTTCGGGAGTCTACGAGCAGTACTTC
-,TRBJ2-7,14,-,TRBV6-6,CATTPRPGPYEQYF,TGTGCCACCACGCCGCGGCCAGGGCCCTACGAGCAGTACTTC
-,TRBJ2-1,14,-,TRBV2,CASSVGRAYNEQFF,TGTGCCAGCAGTGTGGGTCGGGCCTACAATGAGCAGTTCTTC
TRBD2,TRBJ2-6,19,few,TRBV11-3,CASSLPPAGGPRRANVLTF,TGTGCCAGCAGCTTACCCCCGGCGGGAGGGCCACGTCGGGCCAACGTCCTGACTTTC
TRBD2,TRBJ2-7,17,-,TRBV5-8,CASSLWEGGQDSYEQYF,TGTGCCAGCAGCTTGTGGGAGGGTGGGCAGGACTCCTACGAGCAGTACTTC
TRBD1,TRBJ2-5,12,-,TRBV6-6,CASTWDRETQYF,TGTGCCAGCACCTGGGACAGGGAGACCCAGTACTTC
TRBD2,TRBJ2-7,15,-,TRBV7-9,CASSYQRESSYEQYF,TGTGCCAGCAGCTACCAGCGGGAGTCCTCCTACGAGCAGTACTTC
TRBD1,TRBJ2-3,17,-,TRBV29-1,CSVEDLGTGGSSDTQYF,TGCAGCGTTGAAGATCTCGGGACAGGGGGTTCTTCAGATACGCAGTATTTT
TRBD1,TRBJ1-1,12,-,TRBV28,CASAHHRGAAFF,TGTGCCAGCGCTCACCACAGGGGAGCAGCTTTCTTT
TRBD1,TRBJ1-3,15,-,TRBV2,CASSEAGTGGNTIYF,TGTGCCAGCAGTGAAGCAGGGACAGGTGGAAACACCATATATTTT
TRBD2,TRBJ2-7,15,-,TRBV7-3,CASSLIAGARWEQYF,TGTGCCAGCAGCTTAATAGCGGGAGCTCGGTGGGAGCAGTACTTC